Below, 27 T cell receptor beta chains from the same sample are listed, as sequenced in a study of T-cell reconstitution after alpha-beta-depleted transplantation in children. As it was prepared, the TCRbeta library received unique molecular identifiers. TCRdb reprocessed the PCR reads with MiXCR, giving one entry per CDR3 protein. This sample has around 300,000 distinct CDR3 sequences, with over 20% found just once. Sequenced material: PBMCs, mostly from graft donor cells, taken 180 days after TCRalphabeta/CD19-depleted stem cell transplant. The receptors were sampled from a male patient between 5 and 17 years old who had a stem cell transplant for acute lymphoblastic leukemia, so the T cells may come from the graft donor.

This clonotype was picked up a small number of times. This chain uses TRBV5-1 with TRBJ2-1; 14 bases are a match to TRBD2. The CDR3 sequence is 16 residues long. Germline V CDR1 and CDR2: SGHRS, YFSETQ. V was pared by 0 bases and J by 14 bases, with 10 bases of the junction left unmatched. CDR3 amino acids: CASSLGGLAGVPSKFF. The CDR3 nucleotides read TGCGCCAGCAGCTTGGGGGGACTAGCGGGAGTACCCTCGAAGTTCTTC.

V and J are TRBV12-3 or TRBV12-4 and TRBJ1-6, with unresolved D. The V end lost 2 bases, the J end lost 0 bases, and 14 bases lay between the germline ends. The CDR3 contains 18 residues. CDR3 in amino acids: CASSLRYLLSSYNSPLHF. In nucleotides, the CDR3 is TGTGCCAGCAGTTTACGGTACCTATTGAGCTCCTATAATTCACCCCTCCACTTT.

The chain couples TRBV5-1 to TRBJ2-7; a weak D match, TRBD2 (5 bases). The V end lost 4 bases, the J end lost 2 bases, and 10 bases lay between the germline ends. CDR3 length equals 13 residues. CDR1 and CDR2 from the germline V gene are SGHRS and YFSETQ. The CDR3 spells CASSAGLTYEQYF. The CDR3 nucleotides read TGCGCCAGCAGCGCGGGCCTTACCTACGAGCAGTACTTC.

This clonotype appeared a few times. V gene TRBV19 combines with J gene TRBJ2-1; 11 nucleotides line up with TRBD2. Per germline, CDR1 LNHDA and CDR2 SQIVND (reference sequence). This CDR3 is built from 16 residues. V lost 2 bases, J lost 7 bases, and 7 bases stayed unmatched. The CDR3 sequence: CASSIITSGRGNEQFF. DNA of the CDR3: TGTGCCAGTAGTATAATTACTAGCGGGAGAGGGAATGAGCAGTTCTTC. Drawing the rest from reference TRBV19 and TRBJ2-1, the complete variable domain is DGGITQSPKYLFRKEGQNVTLSCEQNLNHDAMYWYRQDPGQGLRLIYYSQIVNDFQKGDIAEGYSVSREKKESFPLTVTSAQKNPTAFYLCASSIITSGRGNEQFFGPGTRLTVL.

The table lists this clonotype with a few counts. The chain couples TRBV2 to TRBJ2-3; D is unresolved. In germline, CDR1 is SNHLY, CDR2 FYNNEI. CDR3 length: 12 residues. The germline V and J ends were trimmed by 7 bases and 0 bases, with 5 bases remaining between them. The CDR3 sequence: CASKGSTDTQYF. CDR3 nucleotide sequence: TGTGCCAGCAAGGGTAGCACAGATACGCAGTATTTT.

This clonotype was seen more than once but under ten times. V is TRBV7-8 and J is TRBJ2-7; D call uncertain. V was cut by 1 base and J by 2 bases, with 15 bases left in between. Germline CDR1 and CDR2: SGHVS and FQNEAQ. This CDR3 has 16 residues. CDR3 sequence reads: CASSLGYSGPPYEQYF. Here the CDR3 DNA reads TGTGCCAGCAGCTTAGGTTACTCAGGACCTCCCTACGAGCAGTACTTC.

This chain uses TRBV3-1 with TRBJ2-5; 7 nucleotides line up with TRBD2. The CDR3 contains 19 residues. V shed 0 bases, J shed 3 bases, and the junction held 16 bases outside the gene matches. Germline CDR1 is LGHDT and CDR2 is YNNKEL (reference sequence). This CDR3 reads CASSQDERREGGYKETQYF. The CDR3 region has the DNA TGTGCCAGCAGCCAAGATGAACGGAGGGAGGGCGGATATAAAGAGACCCAGTACTTC.

The genes are TRBV7-6 and TRBJ2-5; a possible D gene is TRBD2 (5 bases). Trimming shortened V by 3 bases and J by 5 bases, and 10 bases separated the two germline ends. This CDR3 is 13 amino acids long. Germline CDR1 reads SGHVS; CDR2 reads FNYEAQ. CDR3 in amino acids: CASSFTGYETQYF. Here the CDR3 DNA reads TGTGCCAGCAGCTTTACGGGATATGAGACCCAGTACTTC.

The chain couples TRBV7-2 to TRBJ2-7, with TRBD2 identical over 14 bases. The junction had 9 bases not matched to a gene; V was cut back by 5 bases and J by 6 bases. From germline, CDR1 is SGHTA and CDR2 FQGNSA. The CDR3 is 16 amino acids. DNA for the CDR3: TGTGCCAGCAGCATTCAAATGACTAGCGGGAGGGCCGAGCAGTACTTC. This gives the protein CASSIQMTSGRAEQYF.

V and J are TRBV29-1 and TRBJ2-2; D gene ambiguous. The CDR3 length is 12 residues. V lost 4 bases and J 5 bases, leaving 8 bases between the germline ends. The germline CDR1 and CDR2 sequences are SQVTM and ANQGSEA. The CDR3 loop is CSVVSETGELFF. CDR3 nucleotides: TGCAGCGTTGTGTCGGAGACCGGGGAGCTGTTTTTT.

This sequence joins TRBV19 and TRBJ2-7; 12 nucleotides agree with TRBD2. Germline assignment: CDR1 LNHDA and CDR2 SQIVND (reference sequence). V was pared by 2 bases and J by 3 bases, with 5 bases of the junction left unmatched. The CDR3 sequence is 16 residues long. The CDR3 is CASSITPGLAGYEQYF. The CDR3 DNA sequence: TGTGCCAGTAGTATAACCCCGGGACTAGCGGGCTACGAGCAGTACTTC.

The chain links TRBV5-6 to TRBJ1-1; D perhaps matches TRBD1 (5 bases). V was clipped by 2 bases and J by 1 base, with 9 bases between them. The germline V gene has CDR1 SGHDT and CDR2 YYEEEE. The CDR3 has 14 amino acids. CDR3 bases: TGTGCCAGCAGCTTCGGGGGGTGGAACACTGAAGCTTTCTTT. Protein: CASSFGGWNTEAFF.

This chain uses TRBV7-2 with TRBJ2-7; unclear D gene. The germline CDR1 and CDR2 sequences are SGHTA and FQGNSA. The ends were cut back, 5 bases at V and 0 bases at J, with 11 bases in the middle. The CDR3 covers 14 residues. CDR3 DNA sequence: TGTGCCAGCAGCCTCCGTTGGACCTCCTACGAGCAGTACTTC. It is translated as CASSLRWTSYEQYF.

The chain is built from TRBV5-1 and TRBJ2-7, with D tentatively TRBD1 or TRBD2 (5 bases each). The CDR3 consists of 13 residues. V dropped 4 bases and J dropped 3 bases, with 11 bases sitting between them. Germline V gene lookup returns CDR1 SGHRS and CDR2 YFSETQ. Here the CDR3 DNA reads TGCGCCAGCAGCGGGGGACCGGGCTACGAGCAGTACTTC. Its translation is CASSGGPGYEQYF. The full variable domain, completed using reference TRBV5-1 and TRBJ2-7, is KAGVTQTPRYLIKTRGQQVTLSCSPISGHRSVSWYQQTPGQGLQFLFEYFSETQRNKGNFPGRFSGRQFSNSRSEMNVSTLELGDSALYLCASSGGPGYEQYFGPGTRLTVT.

Written as DNA, the CDR3 is TGTGCCAGCACCACAGCTGGGTCCTACAATGAGCAGTTCTTC. Its protein is CASTTAGSYNEQFF. This chain connects TRBV12-3 or TRBV12-4 to TRBJ2-1; D unclear. V was trimmed by 7 bases and J by 1 base, leaving 11 bases between them. The CDR3 sequence is 14 residues long.

The chain is built from TRBV27 and TRBJ2-7, with D perhaps TRBD1 (5 bases). The ends were cut back, 8 bases at V and 3 bases at J, with 14 bases in the middle. This CDR3 contains 13 residues. Germline V gives CDR1 MNHEY, CDR2 SMNVEV (reference sequence). CDR3 nucleotide sequence: TGTGCCAGCTCTGCAGGGTGGGACTACGAGCAGTACTTC. Translating it yields CASSAGWDYEQYF.

This clonotype was found a few times. The chain has TRBV10-3 and TRBJ2-5; either TRBD1 or TRBD2 may fit D (5 bases each). The germline CDR1 and CDR2 sequences are ENHRY and SYGVKD. V lost 0 bases and J 3 bases, leaving 17 bases between the germline ends. This CDR3 spans 17 amino acids. The CDR3 DNA is TGTGCCATCAGTGAGTCGGGGACCTTCTGGGGTAAAGAGACCCAGTACTTC. It yields the protein CAISESGTFWGKETQYF.

This clonotype showed up just a few times. This chain uses TRBV10-3 with TRBJ2-7; 8 bases match TRBD1. Unmatched junction bases numbered 15, after V lost 11 bases and J lost 0 bases. The CDR3 runs to 16 residues. Looked up from germline, CDR1 is ENHRY and CDR2 is SYGVKD. For the CDR3, the DNA is TGTGCCGCCAGCTCTCCGGGACAGGACCTCTCCTACGAGCAGTACTTC. This codes for CAASSPGQDLSYEQYF.

This clonotype was detected a few times. V usage is TRBV9 and J usage is TRBJ2-7; unclear D gene. The CDR3 has 14 amino acids. The ends were cut back, 3 bases at V and 7 bases at J, with 17 bases in the middle. In germline, CDR1 is SGDLS, CDR2 YYNGEE. CDR3 residues: CASSDPTVLEEQYF. DNA of the CDR3: TGTGCCAGCAGCGACCCTACAGTCCTGGAGGAGCAGTACTTC.

The chain employs TRBV20-1 and TRBJ2-7; perhaps TRBD2 as D (6 bases). V was clipped by 1 base and J by 7 bases, with 11 bases between them. The CDR3 contains 12 residues. Germline V CDR1 and CDR2: DFQATT, SNEGSKA (reference sequence). The CDR3 reads CSARGRAGEQYF. CDR3 sequence (DNA): TGCAGTGCTAGAGGCAGGGCGGGAGAGCAGTACTTC.

The rearrangement uses TRBV7-7 and TRBJ2-1, with a weak D call TRBD1 (6 bases). Germline loops: CDR1 SSHAT, CDR2 FNYEAQ (reference sequence). V dropped 2 bases and J dropped 4 bases, with 18 bases sitting between them. The CDR3 is 17 amino acids. The CDR3 reads CASSLRVQGPGYNEQFF. As DNA, the CDR3 is TGTGCCAGCAGCTTACGGGTACAGGGTCCGGGTTACAATGAGCAGTTCTTC. The entire variable domain, with the rest obtained from reference TRBV7-7 and TRBJ2-1, is as follows: GAGVSQSPRYKVTKRGQDVTLRCDPISSHATLYWYQQALGQGPEFLTYFNYEAQPDKSGLPSDRFSAERPEGSISTLTIQRTEQRDSAMYRCASSLRVQGPGYNEQFFGPGTRLTVL.

There are a few counts of this clonotype. This rearrangement joins TRBV4-1 to TRBJ1-2; possible D gene TRBD1, 6 bases. Germline V CDR1 and CDR2: MGHRA, YSYEKL. V was trimmed by 4 bases and J by 4 bases, leaving 13 bases between them. The CDR3 has 14 amino acids. As DNA, the CDR3 is TGCGCCAGCAGCCCCACGACAGGCGTCTATGGCTACACCTTC. It yields the protein CASSPTTGVYGYTF.

The sample holds one count of this clonotype. The chain uses TRBV20-1 and TRBJ2-7, with TRBD1 matching over 9 bases. Germline CDR1 DFQATT, CDR2 SNEGSKA (reference sequence). V lost 3 bases to trimming and J lost 5 bases; unmatched junction nucleotides: 8. The CDR3 spans 14 residues. The chain's CDR3 is CSASEGQGQDEQYF. DNA of the CDR3: TGCAGTGCTAGCGAGGGACAGGGTCAGGACGAGCAGTACTTC.

The chain carries TRBV27 and TRBJ2-7, with D tentatively TRBD1 or TRBD2 (5 bases each). This CDR3 is built from 15 residues. Trimming pared 0 bases from V and 1 base from J, leaving 10 bases between. Germline CDR1 and CDR2: MNHEY and SMNVEV (reference sequence). The CDR3 coding sequence is TGTGCCAGCAGTTTATCGGGGGTGTGGTCCTACGAGCAGTACTTC. This gives the protein CASSLSGVWSYEQYF.

This clonotype has a count of ten or more. The chain links TRBV21-1 to TRBJ2-5; the table gives TRBD2 as D, unverified against the DNA. TRBV21-1 is tagged as a pseudogene. This CDR3 spans 15 amino acids. The CDR3 reads CASSTPAGNKETQYF. As DNA, the CDR3 is TGTGCCAGCAGCACCCCAGCGGGGAACAAAGAGACCCAGTACTTC.

This clonotype was seen more than once but under ten times. The chain joins TRBV5-1 to TRBJ2-3; D is perhaps TRBD2 (6 bases). V lost 3 bases and J lost 5, with 19 bases in between. Germline CDR1 and CDR2: SGHRS and YFSETQ. The CDR3 is 16 residues long. CDR3 residues: CASSYGDWAGRDTQYF. CDR3 nucleotides: TGCGCCAGCAGCTACGGTGATTGGGCGGGAAGAGATACGCAGTATTTT. Drawing the rest from reference TRBV5-1 and TRBJ2-3, the complete variable domain is KAGVTQTPRYLIKTRGQQVTLSCSPISGHRSVSWYQQTPGQGLQFLFEYFSETQRNKGNFPGRFSGRQFSNSRSEMNVSTLELGDSALYLCASSYGDWAGRDTQYFGPGTRLTVL.

In this sample, this clonotype turned up a few times. The chain combines TRBV4-2 with TRBJ2-7; 8 nucleotides match TRBD1. V dropped 11 bases and J dropped 4; count of bases not matched to a gene: 10. There are 13 residues in the CDR3. The germline gives CDR1 LGHNA, CDR2 YNFKEQ. CDR3 in amino acids: CADGTGLGYEQYF. The CDR3 region has the DNA TGTGCCGATGGGACAGGCCTTGGGTACGAGCAGTACTTC.